This TCR beta chain was identified in a study of cytomegalovirus exposure and HLA in healthy donors. Of note for this clone: The antigen remains undetermined.

The method was immunoSEQ multiplex PCR; TCRdb's version includes in-frame clones alone and lacks a portion of them. This sample has 100,000 to 150,000 clones, with roughly nine tenths found just once. With 7 bases clipped from V and 4 bases from J, the junction kept 6 bases outside the gene matches. This CDR3 has 14 amino acids. The germline gives CDR1 MNHEY, CDR2 SVGAGI. Study conclusions and caveats: Among TCR beta chains, those listed as cytomegalovirus-associated numbered more than 150. The study found most TCR sequences rare, yet found some public TCRs in many donors. It was reportedly the case that the classifier diagnosed cytomegalovirus status with high specificity and sensitivity.

The receptor comes from a woman aged 18-29 years in good health and CMV-seronegative. The J gene is TRBJ1-2, the V gene TRBV6-5; 10 bases fit TRBD1. Sequences were obtained from PBMCs. CDR3 sequence reads: CASTQDRGIYGYTF. CDR3 coding DNA: TGTGCCAGCACCCAGGACAGGGGGATCTATGGCTACACCTTC.